This T cell receptor (beta chain) was documented in a study of blood T cell repertoires in COVID-19. V gave up 3 bases and J gave up 8 bases; unmatched junction bases: 8. Germline loops: CDR1 SQVTM, CDR2 ANQGSEA. This CDR3 is 14 amino acids long. As originally analysed: Counts of nucleated cells, estimated from reference gene primer amplification, were obtained. The repertoire was sequenced with immunoSEQ multiplex PCR; TCRdb's copy has only in-frame clones and lacks some. V and J calls and clone size are as listed in that table; D and trimming were resolved from the DNA. This sample has more than 300,000 clones, with almost 90% found just once.

The sequence came from a woman aged 70-85 years with COVID-19, enrolled during active disease. The gene calls are TRBV29-1 and TRBJ2-1; TRBD2 matches at 9 bases. Sequencing used peripheral blood. The CDR3 DNA reads as TGCAGCGTTGACTTGGCGGGGGGGACAGATGAGCAGTTCTTC. Residues: CSVDLAGGTDEQFF.